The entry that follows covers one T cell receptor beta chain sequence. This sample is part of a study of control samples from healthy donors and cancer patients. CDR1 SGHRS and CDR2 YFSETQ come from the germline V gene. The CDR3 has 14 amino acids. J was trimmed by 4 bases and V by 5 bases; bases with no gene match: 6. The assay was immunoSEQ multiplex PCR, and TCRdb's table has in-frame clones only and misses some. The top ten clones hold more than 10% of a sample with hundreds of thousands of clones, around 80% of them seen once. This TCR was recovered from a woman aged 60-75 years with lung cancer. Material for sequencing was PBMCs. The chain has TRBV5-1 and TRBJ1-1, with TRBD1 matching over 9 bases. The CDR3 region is CASSLDRGGTEAFF. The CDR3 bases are TGCGCCAGCAGTCTGGACAGGGGAGGCACTGAAGCTTTCTTT.